These 16 T cell receptor beta chains share one sample of origin, sequenced in a study of early T cells in non-severe SARS-CoV-2 infection. MiXCR was run by TCRdb on the 5' RACE reads, yielding one entry per CDR3 protein. Of some 88,000 distinct CDR3 sequences in the sample, roughly 17% are singletons; the top ten hold around 4.9%. Specimen: whole blood, collected at baseline. The receptors shown here come from an adult who was a healthcare worker with PCR-confirmed SARS-CoV-2 infection or an uninfected control (not recorded which).

This clonotype came up a few times. The chain has TRBV3-1 and TRBJ1-1; D might be TRBD1 (5 bases). Trimming stripped 8 bases from V and 11 bases from J, with 18 bases between. The CDR3 is 12 amino acids. Per the germline V gene, CDR1 is LGHDT and CDR2 is YNNKEL (reference sequence). This CDR3 is CASLSSRGRAFF. DNA for the CDR3: TGTGCCAGCCTATCATCGAGGGGTCGGGCTTTCTTT.

Only a few counts were recorded for this clonotype. V and J are TRBV6-2 or TRBV6-3 and TRBJ1-2; no reliable D call. Between the trimmed V and J ends, which lost 9 bases and 6 bases, there was a span of 2 bases. Germline CDR1 and CDR2: MNHEY and SVGEGT. The CDR3 spans 8 residues. The CDR3 DNA is TGTGCCAGGGATGGCTACACCTTC. This codes for CARDGYTF.

This chain connects TRBV27 to TRBJ2-1; a possible D gene is TRBD1 (6 bases). The germline V and J ends were trimmed by 6 bases and 6 bases, with 24 bases remaining between them. This CDR3 comprises 17 residues. The germline gives CDR1 MNHEY, CDR2 SMNVEV (reference sequence). The CDR3 reads CASRERGWVFGANEQFF. The DNA of the CDR3 is TGTGCCAGCAGAGAGAGGGGGTGGGTCTTTGGGGCCAATGAGCAGTTCTTC.

This clonotype was recorded a few times. The chain uses TRBV29-1 and TRBJ2-1; a possible D gene is TRBD2 (5 bases). Germline lookup yields CDR1 SQVTM and CDR2 ANQGSEA. V was pared by 5 bases and J by 7 bases, with 15 bases between. CDR3 length: 13 residues. This CDR3 reads CSVLPLSGNEQFF. The CDR3 region has the DNA TGCAGCGTTCTACCTCTGTCGGGGAATGAGCAGTTCTTC.

This clonotype was counted only a few times. This chain joins TRBV7-9 and TRBJ2-2; D uncertain. Germline loops: CDR1 SEHNR, CDR2 FQNEAQ (reference sequence). V dropped 5 bases and J dropped 6 bases, with 4 bases sitting between them. The CDR3 is made up of 11 amino acids. The CDR3 protein is CASSPPGELFF. The DNA for the CDR3 is TGTGCCAGCAGCCCCCCCGGGGAGCTGTTTTTT. Full variable domain (missing parts from reference TRBV7-9 and TRBJ2-2): DTGVSQNPRHKITKRGQNVTFRCDPISEHNRLYWYRQTLGQGPEFLTYFQNEAQLEKSRLLSDRFSAERPKGSFSTLEIQRTEQGDSAMYLCASSPPGELFFGEGSRLTVL.

The chain is built from TRBV6-2 or TRBV6-3 and TRBJ2-1, with D possibly being TRBD1 (6 bases). Trimming shortened V by 4 bases and J by 7 bases, and 11 bases separated the two germline ends. This CDR3 contains 13 residues. The V gene's germline CDR1 is MNHEY and CDR2 SVGEGT. CDR3 nucleotide sequence: TGTGCCAGCAGTTGGGGGCTAAAGAATGAGCAGTTCTTC. It is translated as CASSWGLKNEQFF.

The chain couples TRBV19 to TRBJ2-1; D is perhaps TRBD2 (5 bases). The ends were cut back, 6 bases at V and 9 bases at J, with 21 bases in the middle. The CDR3 extends over 15 amino acids. Germline V gene sequence: CDR1 LNHDA, CDR2 SQIVND (reference sequence). The CDR3 region is CASRKSRDVMLEQFF. The DNA for the CDR3 is TGTGCCAGTAGGAAATCTCGGGATGTTATGCTTGAGCAGTTCTTC.

The chain is built from TRBV9 and TRBJ2-5; D uncertain. The CDR3 covers 13 residues. Germline lookup yields CDR1 SGDLS and CDR2 YYNGEE. V was clipped by 2 bases and J by 5 bases, with 10 bases between them. The CDR3 loop reads CASSVLSSETQYF. DNA for the CDR3: TGTGCCAGCAGCGTTCTGAGTAGCGAGACCCAGTACTTC.

This clonotype was counted a few times. The chain recombines TRBV28 with TRBJ1-5; TRBD1 agrees at 12 bases. The germline CDR1 and CDR2 sequences are MDHEN and SYDVKM. The CDR3 is 14 residues long. Unmatched junction bases numbered 5, after V lost 10 bases and J lost 4 bases. CDR3 residues: CAIGGQGANQPQHF. The CDR3 DNA reads TGTGCCATTGGGGGACAGGGGGCAAATCAGCCCCAGCATTTT.

The rearrangement uses TRBV30 and TRBJ2-4, with D unclear. CDR3 length equals 13 residues. Germline CDR1 and CDR2: GTSNPN and SVGIG (reference sequence). V was pared by 3 bases and J by 8 bases, with 14 bases between. The CDR3 loop is CAWSPGPLDIQYF. CDR3 in DNA: TGTGCCTGGAGCCCCGGACCGCTCGACATTCAGTACTTC. Filled out from reference TRBV30 and TRBJ2-4, the complete variable domain reads SQTIHQWPATLVQPVGSPLSLECTVEGTSNPNLYWYRQAAGRGLQLLFYSVGIGQISSEVPQNLSASRPQDRQFILSSKKLLLSDSGFYLCAWSPGPLDIQYFGAGTRLSVL.

This clonotype was detected many times. V usage is TRBV7-9 and J usage is TRBJ2-5, with a weak D call TRBD2 (5 bases). The CDR3 runs 16 residues. Trimming removed 3 bases from V and 5 bases from J, with 19 bases in between. Germline CDR1 is SEHNR and CDR2 is FQNEAQ (reference sequence). CDR3 residues: CASSLPASGFGETQYF. The CDR3 DNA sequence: TGTGCCAGCAGCTTGCCTGCGTCGGGGTTCGGCGAGACCCAGTACTTC.

This clonotype was counted ten times or more. The CDR3 protein is CSASLVAYEQYF. CDR3 DNA: TGCAGTGCTAGTTTGGTAGCCTACGAGCAGTACTTC. The chain uses TRBV20-1 and TRBJ2-7, with D unclear. CDR3 length equals 12 residues. Trimming left V 3 bases short and J 2 bases short, with 8 bases between. The germline V gene encodes CDR1 DFQATT and CDR2 SNEGSKA (reference sequence).

A note on this clonotype: Compared with germline, one end of the junction differs, possibly owing to a read error. V and J are TRBV20-1 and TRBJ2-7, with 11 bases that match TRBD2. This CDR3 is built from 15 residues. Looked up from germline, CDR1 is DFQATT and CDR2 is SNEGSKA (reference sequence). The CDR3 DNA is TGCAGTGCCAGAGAGGTGACTAGCGGGGACTACGAGCAGTACTTC. Protein: CSAREVTSGDYEQYF.

This clonotype was found a few times. The rearrangement uses TRBV18 and TRBJ1-6, with TRBD1 as a possible D gene (5 bases). Germline assignment: CDR1 KGHSH and CDR2 LQKENI. The CDR3 runs to 15 residues. Trimming pared 3 bases from V and 6 bases from J, leaving 12 bases between. This chain's CDR3 is CASSPASGTNSPLHF. The CDR3 DNA reads as TGTGCCAGCTCACCGGCCTCAGGGACTAATTCACCCCTCCACTTT. The full variable domain, with the rest looked up from reference TRBV18 and TRBJ1-6, is NAGVMQNPRHLVRRRGQEARLRCSPMKGHSHVYWYRQLPEEGLKFMVYLQKENIIDESGMPKERFSAEFPKEGPSILRIQQVVRGDSAAYFCASSPASGTNSPLHFGNGTRLTVT.

The table lists this clonotype with a few counts. V usage is TRBV7-9 and J usage is TRBJ1-3; 7 positions agree with TRBD1. Losses at the gene ends were 7 bases for V and 3 bases for J; bases not matched to a gene: 6. Germline CDR1 is SEHNR and CDR2 is FQNEAQ (reference sequence). The CDR3 has 14 residues. The CDR3 bases are TGTGCCAGCACCCTGACAGGGTTTGGAAACACCATATATTTT. Amino acids: CASTLTGFGNTIYF. The whole variable domain, remainder taken from reference TRBV7-9 and TRBJ1-3, is DTGVSQNPRHKITKRGQNVTFRCDPISEHNRLYWYRQTLGQGPEFLTYFQNEAQLEKSRLLSDRFSAERPKGSFSTLEIQRTEQGDSAMYLCASTLTGFGNTIYFGEGSWLTVV.

The chain combines TRBV5-6 with TRBJ2-1; no firm D call. CDR1 and CDR2 from the germline V gene are SGHDT and YYEEEE. This CDR3 spans 13 amino acids. Trimming shortened V by 0 bases and J by 10 bases, and 11 bases separated the two germline ends. DNA of the CDR3: TGTGCCAGCAGCTTGGGAGCTCCGCAAGAGCAGTTCTTC. As protein: CASSLGAPQEQFF.